The 22 T cell receptor beta chains reported below all come from one sample, sequenced in a study of T cells in Graves' hyperthyroidism and ophthalmopathy. Amplification of TCR beta CDR3 regions was performed using RNA transcripts as template. TCR CDR3 underwent first-round RT-PCR with the HTBI primer set. MiXCR, applied by TCRdb to the multiplex PCR reads, yields one record per CDR3 protein. The sample consists of roughly 380,000 distinct CDR3 sequences, 11% to 15% of them appearing once. Material: blood. All receptors derive from an older woman with Graves' hyperthyroidism.

This clonotype occurred many times. This chain joins TRBV20-1 and TRBJ1-1; D remains unclear. The CDR3 runs 12 residues. Germline V gene sequence: CDR1 DFQATT, CDR2 SNEGSKA (reference sequence). The CDR3 reads CRVRAPNTEAFF. DNA for the CDR3: TGCAGAGTGAGGGCACCGAACACTGAAGCTTTCTTT.

This clonotype was seen only a few times. V gene TRBV4-1 combines with J gene TRBJ2-1; 12 positions match TRBD2. The CDR3 runs 17 residues. J lost 2 bases, V lost 4 bases, and 6 bases had no gene match. CDR1 is MGHRA and CDR2 is YSYEKL in the germline V gene. The CDR3 DNA reads as TGCGCCAGCAGCCTGAGAGGACTAGCGGGGACCTACAATGAGCAGTTCTTC. It codes for CASSLRGLAGTYNEQFF.

This clonotype was picked up many times. The J gene is TRBJ2-1, the V gene TRBV7-3; D gene unclear. The CDR3 runs 13 residues. Germline V gene data show CDR1 as SGHTA and CDR2 as FQGTGA. V was cut by 3 bases and J by 9 bases, with 12 bases left in between. The CDR3 bases are TGTGCCAGCAGCTTGGCCGCCACTCGTGAGCAGTTCTTC. Its protein is CASSLAATREQFF.

Ten or more counts support this clonotype. The chain couples TRBV20-1 to TRBJ2-1; TRBD2 aligns across 9 bases. The V gene's germline CDR1 is DFQATT and CDR2 SNEGSKA (reference sequence). The CDR3 spans 13 residues. V lost 0 bases, J lost 13 bases, and 7 bases stayed unmatched. Here the CDR3 reads CSARDSGSAVQFF. For the CDR3, the DNA is TGCAGTGCTAGAGATAGCGGGAGTGCTGTACAGTTCTTC.

In its sample, this clonotype was seen a few times. V usage is TRBV12-3 or TRBV12-4 and J usage is TRBJ2-7; D is uncertain. The CDR3 loop spans 14 amino acids. With 3 bases removed from V and 0 bases from J, the gap between germline ends came to 9 bases. CDR3 coding DNA: TGTGCCAGCAGTTTTGTGGGCAGCTCCTACGAGCAGTACTTC. This gives the protein CASSFVGSSYEQYF.

In its sample, this clonotype was seen many times. This chain uses TRBV11-3 with TRBJ2-2; D unclear. The CDR3 contains 15 residues. The V gene's germline CDR1 is SGHNT and CDR2 YENEEA. The germline V and J ends were trimmed by 5 bases and 0 bases, with 10 bases remaining between them. CDR3 bases: TGTGCCAGCAGCCATTGGATCGCGAACACCGGGGAGCTGTTTTTT. This sequence encodes CASSHWIANTGELFF. The full variable domain, rest sourced from reference TRBV11-3 and TRBJ2-2, is EAGVVQSPRYKIIEKKQPVAFWCNPISGHNTLYWYLQNLGQGPELLIRYENEEAVDDSQLPKDRFSAERLKGVDSTLKIQPAELGDSAVYLCASSHWIANTGELFFGEGSRLTVL.

This clonotype was observed many times. The J gene is TRBJ2-1, the V gene TRBV18; TRBD1 matches 11 bases. CDR1 is KGHSH and CDR2 is LQKENI in the germline V gene. The length of the CDR3 is 14 residues. V shed 6 bases, J shed 9 bases, and the junction held 7 bases outside the gene matches. The CDR3 DNA reads TGTGCCAGCTCTTCATGGGACAGGGGGTTTGAGCAGTTCTTC. Translation gives CASSSWDRGFEQFF.

The chain recombines TRBV11-2 with TRBJ2-5; 16 bases match TRBD2. In germline, CDR1 is SGHAT, CDR2 FQNNGV. This CDR3 region has 17 residues. Trimming at V came to 4 bases and at J to 4 bases, leaving 6 bases not matched to a gene. CDR3 nucleotide sequence: TGTGCCAGCAGCTCTGGGACTAGCGGGAGGGTGGCAGAGACCCAGTACTTC. Residues: CASSSGTSGRVAETQYF.

This clonotype has ten or more counts. This chain joins TRBV2 and TRBJ2-7, with 9 positions matching TRBD1. The germline V gene has CDR1 SNHLY and CDR2 FYNNEI. J gave up 6 bases and V 8 bases, and 11 bases lay outside the gene matches. This CDR3 comprises 14 residues. CDR3 sequence: CASGTGTGFLEQYF. Here the CDR3 DNA reads TGTGCCAGCGGTACCGGGACAGGGTTCCTCGAGCAGTACTTC.

The table lists this clonotype with many counts. The chain links TRBV3-1 to TRBJ1-3, with no clear D. CDR3 length: 16 amino acids. Trimming removed 0 bases at V and 2 bases at J, with 11 bases between. Germline CDR1 LGHDT, CDR2 YNNKEL (reference sequence). The CDR3 reads CASSQELTGPGNTIYF. The CDR3 DNA sequence: TGTGCCAGCAGCCAAGAATTGACTGGGCCTGGAAACACCATATATTTT.

The table lists this clonotype with many counts. The rearrangement uses TRBV6-1 and TRBJ2-5; D could derive from TRBD1 or TRBD2 (5 bases each). V was cut by 5 bases and J by 5 bases, with 18 bases left in between. CDR1 is MNHNS and CDR2 is SASEGT in the germline V gene. The CDR3 has 15 amino acids. In nucleotides, the CDR3 is TGTGCCAGCAGTTACGAGGGACCCGGTTGGGAGACCCAGTACTTC. Its translation is CASSYEGPGWETQYF.

The sample holds many counts of this clonotype. The genes are TRBV2 and TRBJ2-7; 12 bases are a match to TRBD2. The length of the CDR3 is 15 residues. Unmatched junction bases numbered 7, after V lost 5 bases and J lost 5 bases. Germline lookup yields CDR1 SNHLY and CDR2 FYNNEI. CDR3 DNA: TGTGCCAGCAGTTGGACTAGCGGGGCCGTCGACGAGCAGTACTTC. Its translation: CASSWTSGAVDEQYF.

This clonotype was found many times. V is TRBV3-1 and J is TRBJ1-3; 8 bases are shared with TRBD1. The CDR3 spans 16 residues. Germline CDR1 and CDR2: LGHDT and YNNKEL (reference sequence). V lost 2 bases, J lost 5 bases, and 8 bases stayed unmatched. DNA of the CDR3: TGTGCCAGCAGCCAACCGGGACAGGATTTTAGAAACACCATATATTTT. This gives the protein CASSQPGQDFRNTIYF.

The chain is built from TRBV12-3 or TRBV12-4 and TRBJ2-1; 8 bases are a match to TRBD2. Trimming took 3 bases from V and 7 from J; bases not matched to a gene: 11. The CDR3 covers 16 residues. The CDR3 DNA is TGTGCCAGCAGTTTGGGGACTAGGGGGGCCAGGAATGAGCAGTTCTTC. Encoded protein: CASSLGTRGARNEQFF.

This clonotype was observed many times. The rearrangement uses TRBV27 and TRBJ2-5; D possibly matches TRBD1 or TRBD2 (5 bases each). CDR1 and CDR2 (germline): MNHEY, SMNVEV (reference sequence). V shed 5 bases and J shed 3 bases, with 19 bases lying between them. The CDR3 sequence is 16 residues long. CDR3 sequence reads: CASSPRDGVFEETQYF. CDR3 sequence (DNA): TGTGCCAGCAGTCCCCGGGACGGGGTGTTTGAAGAGACCCAGTACTTC.

Concerning this clonotype itself: This may stem from a read error, because a much larger clone lies one nucleotide away. The V and J genes are TRBV7-9 and TRBJ2-1; D is ambiguous. The V end was cut by 2 bases, the J end by 6 bases, with 8 bases between. CDR3 length equals 13 residues. Germline CDR1 reads SEHNR; CDR2 reads FQNEAQ (reference sequence). CDR3 DNA sequence: TGTGCCAGCAGCTTAATTCGGACCAATGAGCAGTTCTTC. Encoded protein: CASSLIRTNEQFF.

This clonotype was detected ten times or more. This chain uses TRBV7-9 with TRBJ2-2; a possible D gene is TRBD2 (6 bases). Germline loops: CDR1 SEHNR, CDR2 FQNEAQ (reference sequence). The CDR3 totals 17 residues. V was trimmed by 1 base and J by 0 bases, leaving 12 bases between them. The DNA for the CDR3 is TGTGCCAGCAGCTTAGAGCGAATAGCGGCGAACACCGGGGAGCTGTTTTTT. Its protein is CASSLERIAANTGELFF.

The chain has TRBV27 and TRBJ1-4, with D tentatively TRBD1 (5 bases). This CDR3 has 15 amino acids. Per the germline V gene, CDR1 is MNHEY and CDR2 is SMNVEV (reference sequence). The V end lost 2 bases, the J end lost 5 bases, and 12 bases lay between the germline ends. CDR3 amino acids: CASSLTGGLNEKLFF. CDR3 sequence (DNA): TGTGCCAGCAGTTTAACCGGGGGATTGAATGAAAAACTGTTTTTT.

The rearrangement joins TRBV18 to TRBJ1-3, with D perhaps matching TRBD1 (5 bases). Trimming took 3 bases from V and 0 from J, leaving 9 bases between them. Looked up from germline, CDR1 is KGHSH and CDR2 is LQKENI. The CDR3 sequence is 15 residues long. The CDR3 reads CASSPGPNSGNTIYF. The CDR3 nucleotides are TGTGCCAGCTCACCGGGACCGAACTCTGGAAACACCATATATTTT.

This clonotype was recorded many times. The V call is TRBV9, the J call TRBJ2-7, with D possibly matching TRBD1 (6 bases). The germline V gene encodes CDR1 SGDLS and CDR2 YYNGEE. Trimming pared 4 bases from V and 5 bases from J, leaving 16 bases between. The CDR3 consists of 14 residues. The CDR3 sequence is CASSLADRTDEQYF. The CDR3 DNA reads TGTGCCAGCAGCCTCGCCGACAGGACCGACGAGCAGTACTTC. Supplemented by reference TRBV9 and TRBJ2-7, the full variable domain reads DSGVTQTPKHLITATGQRVTLRCSPRSGDLSVYWYQQSLDQGLQFLIQYYNGEERAKGNILERFSAQQFPDLHSELNLSSLELGDSALYFCASSLADRTDEQYFGPGTRLTVT.

This clonotype came up many times. The CDR3 protein is CSARGEGLYTEAFF. CDR3 nucleotide sequence: TGCAGTGCTAGAGGAGAGGGACTCTACACTGAAGCTTTCTTT. The chain uses TRBV20-1 and TRBJ1-1; TRBD1 might be the D (5 bases). This CDR3 is built from 14 residues. Germline V gene lookup returns CDR1 DFQATT and CDR2 SNEGSKA (reference sequence). With 1 base removed from V and 3 bases from J, the gap between germline ends came to 12 bases.

This clonotype was seen more than once but under ten times. In DNA form, the CDR3 reads TGTGCCAGCTCGGACGATCCTACGGGGGGCTACACCTTC. Translation gives CASSDDPTGGYTF. The V call is TRBV12-3 or TRBV12-4, the J call TRBJ1-2; D unresolved. The germline V and J ends were trimmed by 8 bases and 8 bases, with 18 bases remaining between them. The CDR3 length is 13 residues.